Presented here are 5 T cell receptor beta chains from one specimen sequenced in a study of cytotoxic CD8 clonotypes in ibrutinib-treated CLL. The assay was immunoSEQ multiplex PCR, and TCRdb's table has in-frame clones only and misses some. This table holds about 50,000 clones, around 78% found once. The sequences come from PBMCs, collected after 24 months of ibrutinib treatment. The source of these receptors is a human donor with chronic lymphocytic leukemia.

The CDR3 DNA sequence: TGTGCCAGCAGCCTCGACAGAAACACTGAAGCTTTCTTT. Protein: CASSLDRNTEAFF. The rearrangement joins TRBV11-3 to TRBJ1-1; perhaps TRBD1 as D (5 bases). V was trimmed by 5 bases and J by 2 bases, leaving 9 bases between them. Germline V CDR1 and CDR2: SGHNT, YENEEA. The CDR3 consists of 13 residues. The variable domain in full, completed from reference TRBV11-3 and TRBJ1-1, reads EAGVVQSPRYKIIEKKQPVAFWCNPISGHNTLYWYLQNLGQGPELLIRYENEEAVDDSQLPKDRFSAERLKGVDSTLKIQPAELGDSAVYLCASSLDRNTEAFFGQGTRLTVV.

The chain recombines TRBV15 with TRBJ2-7; TRBD1 matches 7 bases. The trim removed 1 base at V and 0 bases at J, leaving 9 bases unmatched. Looked up from germline, CDR1 is LNHNV and CDR2 is YYDKDF (reference sequence). The CDR3 spans 17 residues. The CDR3 sequence is CATSRVRQGSPSYEQYF. The CDR3 DNA follows: TGTGCCACCAGCAGAGTAAGACAGGGATCCCCCTCCTACGAGCAGTACTTC.

The chain links TRBV12-5 to TRBJ1-1, with a weak D call TRBD1 (5 bases). Germline lookup yields CDR1 LGHNT and CDR2 FRNRAP. V shed 0 bases and J shed 0 bases, with 14 bases lying between them. The CDR3 covers 17 residues. Here the CDR3 reads CASGLVAPGRMNTEAFF. The CDR3 DNA sequence: TGTGCTAGTGGTTTGGTCGCTCCAGGGAGGATGAACACTGAAGCTTTCTTT.

This clone was recorded a few times. The chain employs TRBV6-6 and TRBJ2-1; 11 bases fit TRBD2. After removal of 5 bases from V and 4 bases from J, the junction contained 7 bases not matched to a gene. The CDR3 runs to 16 residues. In germline, CDR1 is MNHNY, CDR2 SVGAGI (reference sequence). In DNA form, the CDR3 reads TGTGCCAGCAGTCACGCCCGACTAGCGGGGTACAATGAGCAGTTCTTC. Protein sequence: CASSHARLAGYNEQFF.

V usage is TRBV5-4 and J usage is TRBJ2-7; 7 positions agree with TRBD1. CDR1 SGHNT and CDR2 YYREEE come from the germline V gene (reference sequence). The J segment lost 5 bases and the V segment lost 2 bases, leaving 10 bases of the junction unmatched. This CDR3 region has 15 residues. The CDR3 DNA is TGTGCCAGCAGCTTTGCGAGGGGGCGCGTCCACGAGCAGTACTTC. Translated, it gives CASSFARGRVHEQYF. Full variable domain (outside the CDR3, taken from reference TRBV5-4 and TRBJ2-7): ETGVTQSPTHLIKTRGQQVTLRCSSQSGHNTVSWYQQALGQGPQFIFQYYREEENGRGNFPPRFSGLQFPNYSSELNVNALELDDSALYLCASSFARGRVHEQYFGPGTRLTVT.